This TCR beta chain comes out of a study of cytomegalovirus exposure and HLA in healthy donors. Study in general: A later analysis reported the roughly 120 validation repertoires used the same platform as the 666 first-cohort repertoires.

General study results and limits: Rarity characterized most TCR sequences, yet some public TCRs appeared in many donors. It was found in a later analysis that first-cohort TCR clusters tended to co-occur in the 130 or so validation repertoires.

Sequencing was performed with immunoSEQ multiplex PCR; in TCRdb, only in-frame clones are kept and a portion is missing. This table holds 120,000 to 150,000 clones, 85% to 90% found once. Remarks on this clone: Its antigen remains unknown.

This receptor was identified in a man younger than 35 in good health and CMV-seronegative. Sequenced input: PBMCs.

The CDR3 sequence is CASSQTGGRAFF. The CDR3 nucleotides read TGCGCCAGCAGCCAAACAGGGGGAAGAGCTTTCTTT. The V call is TRBV4-1, the J call TRBJ1-1; TRBD1 matches at 8 bases. The CDR3 extends over 12 amino acids. CDR1 is MGHRA, CDR2 YSYEKL, per germline. The V gene end was trimmed by 2 bases and the J gene end by 10 bases; junction bases not matched to a gene: 3.